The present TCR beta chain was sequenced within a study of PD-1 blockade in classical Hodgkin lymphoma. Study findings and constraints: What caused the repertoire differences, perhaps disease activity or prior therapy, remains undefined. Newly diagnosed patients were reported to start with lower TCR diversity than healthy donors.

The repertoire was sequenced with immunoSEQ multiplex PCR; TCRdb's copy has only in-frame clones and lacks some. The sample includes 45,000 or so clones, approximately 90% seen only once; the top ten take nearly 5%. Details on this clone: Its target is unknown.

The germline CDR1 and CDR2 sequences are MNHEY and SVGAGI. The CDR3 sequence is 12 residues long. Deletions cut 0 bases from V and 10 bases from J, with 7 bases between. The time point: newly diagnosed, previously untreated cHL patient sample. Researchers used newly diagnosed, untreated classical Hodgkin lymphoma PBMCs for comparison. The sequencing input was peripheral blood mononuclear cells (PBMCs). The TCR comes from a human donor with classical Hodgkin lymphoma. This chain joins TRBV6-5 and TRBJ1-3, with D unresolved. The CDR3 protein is CASSYSPGTIYF. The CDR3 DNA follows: TGTGCCAGCAGTTACTCTCCCGGGACCATATATTTT.